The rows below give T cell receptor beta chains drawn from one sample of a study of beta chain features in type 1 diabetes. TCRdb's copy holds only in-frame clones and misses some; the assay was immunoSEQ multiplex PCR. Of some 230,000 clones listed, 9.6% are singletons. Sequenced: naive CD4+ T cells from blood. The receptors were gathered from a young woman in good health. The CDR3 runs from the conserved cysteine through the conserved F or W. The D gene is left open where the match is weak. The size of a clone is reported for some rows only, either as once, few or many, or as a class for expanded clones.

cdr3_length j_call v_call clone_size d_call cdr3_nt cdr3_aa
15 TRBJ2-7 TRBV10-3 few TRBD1 TGTGCCACCAGGGAACCGGGACAGGGGGAGTACGAGCAGTACTTC CATREPGQGEYEQYF
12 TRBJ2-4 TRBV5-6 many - TGTGCCAGCAGCTTGGGGCTGGACATTCAGTACTTC CASSLGLDIQYF
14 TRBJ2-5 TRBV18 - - TGTGCCAGCTCACCTACAACAGGACAAGAGACCCAGTACTTC CASSPTTGQETQYF
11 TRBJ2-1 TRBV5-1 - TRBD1 TGCGCCAGCAGCGGGGGACAGGGGGAGTTCTTC CASSGGQGEFF
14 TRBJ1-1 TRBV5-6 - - TGTGCCAGCAGCTTGGTAGCCATGAACACTGAAGCTTTCTTT CASSLVAMNTEAFF
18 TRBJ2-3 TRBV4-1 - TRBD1 TGCGCCAGCAGCGCAAATTACGGCCGGGACAGAGTATCGGATACGCAGTATTTT CASSANYGRDRVSDTQYF
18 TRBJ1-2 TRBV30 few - TGTGCCTGGAGTGTCGGGTACCCGGGGTTGATAGCTAACTATGGCTACACCTTC CAWSVGYPGLIANYGYTF
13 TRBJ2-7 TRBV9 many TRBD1 TGTGCCAGCAGCGTAACAGGGGAACACGAGCAGTACTTC CASSVTGEHEQYF
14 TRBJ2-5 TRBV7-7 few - TGTGCTAGCAGCCCCCACCGCGGAATGGAGACCCAGTACTTC CASSPHRGMETQYF
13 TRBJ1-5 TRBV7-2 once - TGTGCCAGCAGCCCCACAGGGAACCAGCCCCAGCATTTT CASSPTGNQPQHF
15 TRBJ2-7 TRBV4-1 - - TGCGCCAGCAGCCAAGATCGGCCCCCTTCGGGCGAGCAGTACTTC CASSQDRPPSGEQYF
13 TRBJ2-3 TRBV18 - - TGTGCCAGCTCACTTGTCCACACAGATACGCAGTATTTT CASSLVHTDTQYF
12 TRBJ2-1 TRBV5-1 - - TGCGCCAGCAGCTTGGGTCTCAATGAGCAGTTCTTC CASSLGLNEQFF
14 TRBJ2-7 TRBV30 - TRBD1 TGTGCCTGGAGTGTAGGGGGCCAGATCTACGAGCAGTACTTC CAWSVGGQIYEQYF
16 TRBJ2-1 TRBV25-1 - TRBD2 TGTGCCAGCAGTGAATTGGGAGGGCGGGGGACGAATGAGCAGTTCTTC CASSELGGRGTNEQFF
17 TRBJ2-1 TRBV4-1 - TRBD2 TGCGCCAGCAGCCCTGGACTAGCGGTAAGCTCCTACAATGAGCAGTTCTTC CASSPGLAVSSYNEQFF
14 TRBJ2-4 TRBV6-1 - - TGTGCCAGCAGTCCCCCGGGGGCCAAAAACATTCAGTACTTC CASSPPGAKNIQYF
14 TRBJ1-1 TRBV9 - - TGTGCCAGCAGCGCAGAGGCGGGGAGAACTGAAGCTTTCTTT CASSAEAGRTEAFF
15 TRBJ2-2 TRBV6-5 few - TGTGCCAGCAGTTACTTTTCGGGGTACGCCGGGGAGCTGTTTTTT CASSYFSGYAGELFF
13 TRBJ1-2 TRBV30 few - TGTGCCTGGTTGATGGTGGGGCACTATGGCTACACCTTC CAWLMVGHYGYTF
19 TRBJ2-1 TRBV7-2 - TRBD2 TGTGCCAGCAGCTTAGGGACCGGGACTAGTGGGGGGCTTTACAATGAGCAGTTCTTC CASSLGTGTSGGLYNEQFF
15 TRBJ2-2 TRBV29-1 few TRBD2 TGCAGCGTTGCCACTAGCGGAGCGAACACCGGGGAGCTGTTTTTT CSVATSGANTGELFF
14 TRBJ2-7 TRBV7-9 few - TGTGCCAGCAGCTTAAAAGGGTCCCGGGGGGAGCAGTACTTC CASSLKGSRGEQYF
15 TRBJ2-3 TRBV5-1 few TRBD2 TGCGCCAGCAGCTTGAGCGGGGGGAGCACAGATACGCAGTATTTT CASSLSGGSTDTQYF
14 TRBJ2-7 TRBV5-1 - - TGCGCCAGCAGCTCCTTGGTACGGGGCTACGAGCAGTACTTC CASSSLVRGYEQYF
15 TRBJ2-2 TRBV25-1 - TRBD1 TGTGCCAGCAGTGGGACAGGGGTGAACACCGGGGAGCTGTTTTTT CASSGTGVNTGELFF
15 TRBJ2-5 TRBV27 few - TGTGCCAGCAGTTTTAGGGGACTTAAACAAGAGACCCAGTACTTC CASSFRGLKQETQYF
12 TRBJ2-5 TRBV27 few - TGTGCCAGCAGGAACAGGGTCGGGACCCAGTACTTC CASRNRVGTQYF